This TCR beta chain originates from a study of spatial heterogeneity in lung cancer. Noted time point: sample taken at primary tumor resection. Samples were donated by 72 untreated early-stage non-small cell lung cancer patients. Note on this clonotype: Its antigen is as yet unknown.

Points from the study as a whole: It was found that expanded intratumoral alpha and beta TCR counts tracked tumor mutation counts.

TCRdb used MiXCR to reprocess the 5' RACE reads, holding one entry per CDR3 protein. The data contain roughly 5,000 distinct CDR3 sequences, roughly a sixth of them seen just once; the ten biggest clones take up about 14%. This TCR was sampled from a male donor with early-stage non-small cell lung cancer. Sequenced material: lung tumor tissue, taken at surgery.

This chain's CDR3 is CASSLGPATSSYEQYF. The CDR3 DNA is TGTGCCAGCAGCTTAGGTCCGGCGACTAGCTCCTACGAGCAGTACTTC. This chain connects TRBV7-2 to TRBJ2-7, with D possibly being TRBD2 (6 bases). This CDR3 has 16 residues. Trimming stripped 1 base from V and 0 bases from J, with 13 bases between. The V gene's germline CDR1 is SGHTA and CDR2 FQGNSA.